Listed below are T cell receptor beta chains from one sample, sequenced in a study of vaccination and CD4 T cells after COVID-19. A single record per CDR3 protein comes from TCRdb applying MiXCR to the PCR reads. In the table there are several thousand distinct CDR3 sequences, just under 35% of which are singletons. These receptors have no known antigen. The sample comprised CD4+ T cells from blood, cultured in vitro. These receptors all come from a human donor in good health. CDR3s include the opening cysteine and the closing phenylalanine or tryptophan. The D gene is left open where the match is weak. A row's size may be missing; if present it is once, few, many or a size class.

>TRBJ1-2|TRBV6-1|.|.
CASSEAYGQGYGYTF
TGTGCCAGCAGTGAAGCCTATGGGCAGGGGTATGGCTACACCTTC
>TRBJ2-1|TRBV19|.|TRBD2
CASGTSLNNEQFF
TGTGCCAGTGGGACTAGCCTTAACAATGAGCAGTTCTTC
>TRBJ1-1|TRBV6-5|.|.
CASSSRAQRTKAFF
TGTGCCAGCAGTTCCCGGGCCCAAAGAACTAAAGCTTTCTTT
>TRBJ2-5|TRBV20-1|few|.
CSAREGETQYF
TGCAGTGCTAGAGAGGGAGAGACCCAGTACTTC
>TRBJ1-2|TRBV20-1|.|.
CSASRDPELDNTF
TGCAGTGCTTCCCGGGATCCCGAATTAGACAACACCTTC
>TRBJ2-7|TRBV5-5|once|.
CASSVLWDGFYEQYF
TGTGCCAGCAGCGTACTATGGGACGGGTTCTACGAGCAGTACTTC
>TRBJ2-7|TRBV12-3/TRBV12-4|few|.
CASSFGRLGEQYF
TGTGCCAGCAGTTTTGGTCGCCTGGGAGAGCAGTACTTC
>TRBJ1-1|TRBV6-1|.|.
CASSEAVYRVEAFF
TGTGCCAGCAGTGAAGCAGTTTACAGGGTAGAAGCTTTCTTT
>TRBJ2-2|TRBV20-1|.|.
CSANRGLGVTEELFF
TGCAGTGCTAACCGGGGACTTGGGGTCACCGAGGAGCTGTTTTTT
>TRBJ1-5|TRBV27|.|.
CASSFGVGNQPQHF
TGTGCCAGCAGTTTCGGGGTGGGCAATCAGCCCCAGCATTTT
>TRBJ1-4|TRBV2|.|.
CASSSTGTGEKLFF
TGTGCCAGCAGTTCCACAGGGACGGGTGAAAAACTGTTTTTT
>TRBJ2-5|TRBV7-2|.|TRBD2
CASLPWASGAETQYF
TGTGCCAGCCTCCCATGGGCTAGCGGGGCAGAGACCCAGTACTTC
>TRBJ2-3|TRBV7-7|.|.
CASSLAQGADTQYF
TGTGCTAGCAGCTTAGCACAGGGTGCAGATACGCAGTATTTT
>TRBJ2-4|TRBV19|.|.
CASSMGVSIVQYF
TGTGCCAGTAGTATGGGGGTATCGATCGTTCAGTACTTC
>TRBJ1-5|TRBV12-3/TRBV12-4|.|TRBD1
CASSAGQGRQPQHF
TGTGCCAGCAGTGCCGGACAGGGTAGGCAGCCCCAGCATTTT
>TRBJ2-5|TRBV6-1|.|.
CASSDGTIETQYF
TGTGCCAGCAGTGACGGGACCATAGAGACCCAGTACTTC
>TRBJ1-1|TRBV4-2|few|.
CASSHPDRDTEAFF
TGTGCCAGCAGCCACCCGGACCGGGACACTGAAGCTTTCTTT
>TRBJ2-7|TRBV20-1|few|TRBD1
CSASRTGAIYYEQYF
TGCAGTGCTTCCCGCACAGGGGCCATTTACTACGAGCAGTACTTC
>TRBJ2-5|TRBV10-3|few|.
CAISASQPSQETQYF
TGTGCCATCAGTGCCTCCCAACCTTCACAAGAGACCCAGTACTTC
>TRBJ1-5|TRBV7-8|.|.
CASSLARGDGNQPQHF
TGTGCCAGCAGCTTAGCGAGGGGGGACGGCAATCAGCCCCAGCATTTT
>TRBJ2-4|TRBV12-3/TRBV12-4|.|.
CASSKTGVNIQYF
TGTGCCAGCAGCAAGACAGGAGTGAACATTCAGTACTTC
>TRBJ1-5|TRBV19|few|.
CASSENQGQPQHF
TGTGCCAGTAGTGAGAATCAGGGTCAGCCCCAGCATTTT
>TRBJ1-2|TRBV6-1|.|TRBD1
CASVTGDYGYTF
TGTGCCAGCGTAACAGGGGACTATGGCTACACCTTC
>TRBJ1-6|TRBV6-1|few|TRBD1
CASSRKQGTANRAGNSPLHF
TGTGCCAGCAGCCGCAAACAAGGGACAGCTAACCGGGCTGGGAATTCACCCCTCCACTTT
>TRBJ2-2|TRBV5-1|.|TRBD1
CASSFQGAKNTGELFF
TGCGCCAGCAGCTTTCAGGGGGCGAAGAACACCGGGGAGCTGTTTTTT
>TRBJ2-3|TRBV24-1|.|.
CAIGGQSTDTQYF
TGTGCCATCGGAGGGCAGAGCACAGATACGCAGTATTTT
>TRBJ1-5|TRBV6-1|.|.
CASAGDQPQHF
TGTGCCAGCGCGGGGGATCAGCCCCAGCATTTT
>TRBJ1-5|TRBV12-3/TRBV12-4|.|.
CASSLFGNQPQHF
TGTGCCAGCAGTTTGTTCGGCAATCAGCCCCAGCATTTT
>TRBJ1-4|TRBV15|few|.
CATSRGWDEKLFF
TGTGCCACCAGCAGAGGGTGGGATGAAAAACTGTTTTTT
>TRBJ1-5|TRBV20-1|few|.
CSAGAGQPQHF
TGCAGTGCCGGGGCAGGTCAGCCCCAGCATTTT
>TRBJ1-1|TRBV5-1|.|.
CASSLSGRNTEAFF
TGCGCCAGCAGCTTGTCAGGGCGAAACACTGAAGCTTTCTTT
>TRBJ2-3|TRBV7-9|.|.
CASSLRGGQVSTDTQYF
TGTGCCAGCAGCTTAAGGGGCGGGCAGGTCAGCACAGATACGCAGTATTTT
>TRBJ2-7|TRBV6-1|few|TRBD1
CATNRDRDYEQYF
TGTGCCACCAACCGGGACAGGGACTACGAGCAGTACTTC